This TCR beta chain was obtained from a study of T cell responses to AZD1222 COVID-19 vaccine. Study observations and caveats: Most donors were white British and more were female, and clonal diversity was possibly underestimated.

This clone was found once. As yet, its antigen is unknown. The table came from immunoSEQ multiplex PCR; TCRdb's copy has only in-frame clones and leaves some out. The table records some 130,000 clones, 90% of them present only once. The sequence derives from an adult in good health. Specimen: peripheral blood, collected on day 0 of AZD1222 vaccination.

The CDR3 spells CASSLRGPRNQPQHF. The CDR3 nucleotides read TGTGCCAGCAGCTTGCGTGGGCCCCGCAATCAGCCCCAGCATTTT. This rearrangement joins TRBV5-8 to TRBJ1-5; unclear D gene. Trimming stripped 1 base from V and 2 bases from J, with 10 bases between. There are 15 residues in the CDR3. Germline CDR1 is SGHTS and CDR2 is YDEGEE.